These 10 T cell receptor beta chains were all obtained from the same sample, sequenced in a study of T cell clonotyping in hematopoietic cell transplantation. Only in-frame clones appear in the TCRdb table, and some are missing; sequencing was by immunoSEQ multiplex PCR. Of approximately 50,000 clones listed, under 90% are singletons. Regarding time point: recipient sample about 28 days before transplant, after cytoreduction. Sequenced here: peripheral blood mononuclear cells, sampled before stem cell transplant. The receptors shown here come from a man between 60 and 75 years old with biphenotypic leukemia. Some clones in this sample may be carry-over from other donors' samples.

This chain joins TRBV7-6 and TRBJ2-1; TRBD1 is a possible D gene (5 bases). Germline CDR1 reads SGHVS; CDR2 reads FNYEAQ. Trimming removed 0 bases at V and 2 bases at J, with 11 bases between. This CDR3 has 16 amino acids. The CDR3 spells CASSLAGRAAYNEQFF. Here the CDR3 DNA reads TGTGCCAGCAGCTTAGCGGGCAGGGCAGCCTACAATGAGCAGTTCTTC.

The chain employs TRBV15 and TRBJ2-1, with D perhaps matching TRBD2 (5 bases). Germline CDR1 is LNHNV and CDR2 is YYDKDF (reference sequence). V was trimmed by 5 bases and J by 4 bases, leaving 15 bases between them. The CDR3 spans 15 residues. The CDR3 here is CATSRGAGWYNEQFF. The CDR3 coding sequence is TGTGCCACCAGCCGGGGAGCCGGGTGGTACAATGAGCAGTTCTTC.

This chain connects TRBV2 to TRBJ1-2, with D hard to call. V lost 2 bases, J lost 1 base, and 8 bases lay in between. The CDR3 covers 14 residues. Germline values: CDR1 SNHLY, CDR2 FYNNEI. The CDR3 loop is CASSERVNNYGYTF. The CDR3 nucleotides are TGTGCCAGCAGTGAACGGGTTAATAACTATGGCTACACCTTC.

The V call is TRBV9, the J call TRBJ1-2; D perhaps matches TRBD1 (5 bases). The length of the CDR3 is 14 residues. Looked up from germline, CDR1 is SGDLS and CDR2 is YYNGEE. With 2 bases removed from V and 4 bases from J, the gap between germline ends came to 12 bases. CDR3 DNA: TGTGCCAGCAGCGTCCCAGGGTCGACCTATGGCTACACCTTC. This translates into CASSVPGSTYGYTF.

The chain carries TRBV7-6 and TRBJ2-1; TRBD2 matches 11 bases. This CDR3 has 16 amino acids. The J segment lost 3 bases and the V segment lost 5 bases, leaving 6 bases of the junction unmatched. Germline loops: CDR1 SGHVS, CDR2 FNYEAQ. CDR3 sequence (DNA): TGTGCCAGCAGCGATTTTCTAGCGGGAGGCTACAATGAGCAGTTCTTC. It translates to CASSDFLAGGYNEQFF.

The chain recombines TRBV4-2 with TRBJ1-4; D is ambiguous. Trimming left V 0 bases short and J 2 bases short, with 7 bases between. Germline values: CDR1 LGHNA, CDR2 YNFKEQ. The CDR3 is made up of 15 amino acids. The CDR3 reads CASSQEVRTNEKLFF. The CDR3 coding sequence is TGTGCCAGCAGCCAAGAAGTCCGGACTAATGAAAAACTGTTTTTT.

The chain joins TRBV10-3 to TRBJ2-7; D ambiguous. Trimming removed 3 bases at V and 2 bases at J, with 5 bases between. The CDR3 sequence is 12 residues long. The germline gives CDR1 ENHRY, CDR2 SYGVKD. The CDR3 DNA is TGTGCCATCAGTGAAGGAACCTACGAGCAGTACTTC. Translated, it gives CAISEGTYEQYF.

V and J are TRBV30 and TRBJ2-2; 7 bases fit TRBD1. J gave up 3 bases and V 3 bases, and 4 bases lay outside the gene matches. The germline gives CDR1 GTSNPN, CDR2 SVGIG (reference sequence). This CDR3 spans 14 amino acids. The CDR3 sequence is CAWRWDSHTGELFF. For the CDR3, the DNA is TGTGCCTGGAGATGGGACAGCCACACCGGGGAGCTGTTTTTT.

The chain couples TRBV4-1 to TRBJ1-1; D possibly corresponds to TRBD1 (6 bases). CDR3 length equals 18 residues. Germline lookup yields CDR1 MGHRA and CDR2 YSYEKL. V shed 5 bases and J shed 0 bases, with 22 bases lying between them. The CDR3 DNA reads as TGCGCCAGCAGCGAAAGTAAGATGGTGACAGGTTTGAACACTGAAGCTTTCTTT. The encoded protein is CASSESKMVTGLNTEAFF.

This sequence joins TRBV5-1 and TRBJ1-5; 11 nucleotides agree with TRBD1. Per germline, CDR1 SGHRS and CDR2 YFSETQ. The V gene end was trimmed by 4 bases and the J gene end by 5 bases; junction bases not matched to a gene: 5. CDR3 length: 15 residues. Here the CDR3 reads CASSPGTGGYQPQHF. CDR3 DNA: TGCGCCAGCAGCCCCGGGACAGGGGGTTATCAGCCCCAGCATTTT.